The clone carrying this T cell receptor beta chain was counted ten times or more. Antigen specificity is unknown. This sample was taken from a study of human T cells and chemical hapten exposure. Study-level findings and limits: There was a positive correlation between PT1 expanded TCR counts and patch test score.

The CDR3 runs to 15 residues. V lost 3 bases and J 3 bases, leaving 10 bases between the germline ends. Per the germline V gene, CDR1 is KGHDR and CDR2 is SFDVKD. One entry per CDR3 protein results from TCRdb running MiXCR on the RACE reads. The sample yields a few hundred thousand distinct CDR3 sequences, 7.5% to 8% seen once. Time point specified: pre-sensitization, week 0. Noted treatment: therapeutic diphenylcyclopropenone sensitization with weekly scalp DPC. Samples of blood were obtained prior to the application of each patch test. Donation of samples came from alopecia patients who were 18 to 70 years old and suitable for DPC.

The sequence was obtained from a man aged 18 to 30 with alopecia areata. Some clones in this sample may be carry-over from other donors' samples. The chain combines TRBV24-1 with TRBJ2-2; D is perhaps TRBD2 (5 bases). Sample: whole blood, taken in connection with sensitization to the hapten diphenylcyclopropenone (DPC). The DNA for the CDR3 is TGTGCCACCAGTGATCCGGGGTCCGACACCGGGGAGCTGTTTTTT. It specifies CATSDPGSDTGELFF.